This TCR beta chain was recovered during a study of cytomegalovirus exposure and HLA in healthy donors. Study observations and caveats: What TCR beta sequences reportedly achieved was accurate prediction of HLA-A and HLA-B alleles in most subjects.

Looked up from germline, CDR1 is SGDLS and CDR2 is YYNGEE. V lost 0 bases to trimming and J lost 4 bases; unmatched junction nucleotides: 14. This CDR3 comprises 18 residues. The PCR used 60 Vbeta and 13 Jbeta primers. The protocol was immunoSEQ multiplex PCR, while the TCRdb copy is restricted to in-frame clones and leaves out a portion. The sample consists of some 130,000 clones, 65% to 85% of them appearing once. Worth noting for this clone: The antigen remains undetermined.

The clonotype originates from a boy between 5 and 17 years old in good health and CMV-seronegative. Input material: PBMCs. The chain links TRBV9 to TRBJ1-1; 8 bases are shared with TRBD1. As DNA, the CDR3 is TGTGCCAGCAGCGTAGCTACTGGACAGGGACCCTTGGGCACTGAAGCTTTCTTT. Its translation is CASSVATGQGPLGTEAFF.